This T cell receptor (beta chain) was documented in a study of molecular identifiers for immune sequencing clone quantification. Study summary: The replicates split RNA from roughly 18,000 or 92,000 naive CD8 cells five ways and sequenced four.

Deletions cut 6 bases from V and 4 bases from J, with 22 bases between. CDR1 DFQATT and CDR2 SNEGSKA come from the germline V gene (reference sequence). The CDR3 totals 16 residues. Listed TCR primers, together with previously described methods, were used for the bulk TCR libraries. Each CDR3 protein gets one entry after TCRdb re-called the PCR reads with MiXCR. The table lists over 100,000 distinct CDR3 sequences, 30% to 45% of them singletons, with less than 10% in the top ten. Sequencing libraries of naive CD8 cells derived from around 20,000 to 1,000,000 sorted cells with 10%, 30% or 50% RNA. Sorted naive CD8 T cells were those defined as CD8+CD4-CCR7+CD45RA+. There are a few counts of this clonotype.

This TCR was sampled from a human donor in good health. Some libraries in this study had Jurkat cell RNA spiked in. The rearrangement uses TRBV20-1 and TRBJ2-1; D might be TRBD1 (6 bases). The sample consisted of naive CD8+ T cells from blood, with Jurkat cell RNA spiked in. Stated subset: FACS-sorted CD8+CD4-CCR7+CD45RA+ naive T cells. The CDR3 coding sequence is TGCAGTGCAAGTAGTCCGGGACATAGCCCTTACAATGAGCAGTTCTTC. It encodes CSASSPGHSPYNEQFF.